The TCR beta chain under discussion was sequenced for a study of cytotoxic CD8 clonotypes in ibrutinib-treated CLL. Study context: There were, on average, approximately 250,000 productive templates and tens of thousands of productive rearrangements per sample. Whole-study findings and limits: Clonality correlated strongly with circulating CD8+ T cells and exceeded age-matched healthy donors at baseline. Sustained-remission and progressing patients diverged in sampling times. Under therapy, public clonotypes either contracted or stayed stable, and they were uncommon.

In the case of this clone: Its cognate antigen is unknown.

Germline V CDR1 and CDR2: SGDLS, YYNGEE. This CDR3 spans 15 amino acids. V was shortened by 3 bases and J by 5 bases, with 17 bases between the two germline ends. Method: immunoSEQ multiplex PCR; TCRdb's copy keeps in-frame clones and lacks some. The profile shows approximately 300,000 clones, around four fifths of them singletons. The sequence was collected from a human donor with chronic lymphocytic leukemia. Here the sequenced sample was PBMCs, taken before ibrutinib treatment. The V call is TRBV9, the J call TRBJ2-5; D possibly corresponds to TRBD1 (6 bases). CDR3 sequence (DNA): TGTGCCAGCAGCGCCTCCGGGACACACGGGGAGACCCAGTACTTC. Its translation is CASSASGTHGETQYF.